The T cell receptor (beta chain) described here comes from a study of blood T cell repertoires in COVID-19. Produced via immunoSEQ multiplex PCR; TCRdb's table is partial and in-frame only. Found here are about 76,000 clones, more than 75% of them singletons; the top ten hold roughly 16%. The ends lost 0 bases at V and 5 bases at J; junction bases unmatched: 7. Germline V CDR1 and CDR2: SGHRS, YFSETQ. The CDR3 sequence is 17 residues long. The chain uses TRBV5-1 and TRBJ2-7, with 14 bases that match TRBD2. The receptor was isolated from a human donor in a cohort sampled during active COVID-19. Specimen: peripheral blood. CDR3 DNA: TGCGCCAGCAGCTTGGAGACTAGCGGGAGGGCCTTACACGAGCAGTACTTC. As protein: CASSLETSGRALHEQYF.